This TCR beta chain was observed in a study of blood T cell repertoires in COVID-19. TCRdb keeps only in-frame clones here, not all; method: immunoSEQ multiplex PCR. The sample has about 200,000 clones; around 86% are singletons. Sample: PBMCs or T cells enriched from blood (not recorded which). This sequence was found in a man in his forties with acute COVID-19.

The DNA for the CDR3 is TGTGCCAGCAGCTTATTCGCTCCGACCAGGAATCAGCCCCAGCATTTT. Amino acids: CASSLFAPTRNQPQHF. This chain uses TRBV7-2 with TRBJ1-5, with D unclear. Germline-derived CDR1 and CDR2 are SGHTA and FQGNSA. With 2 bases removed from V and 4 bases from J, the gap between germline ends came to 15 bases. The CDR3 extends over 16 amino acids.